This is a list of T cell receptor beta chains from one sample in a study of blood T cell repertoires in COVID-19. Only in-frame clones appear in the TCRdb table, and some are missing; sequencing was by immunoSEQ multiplex PCR. The repertoire holds over 200,000 clones, 70% to 90% seen once, with around 9.2% in the top ten. The material sequenced was PBMCs or T cells enriched from blood (not recorded which). All receptors come from a man aged 40-49 years who had recovered from COVID-19. Each CDR3 is given with its conserved first and last residue. The D gene is left open where the match is weak. A row's size may be missing; if present it is once, few, many or a size class.

TRBJ1-6 | NA | TRBV7-9 | 14 | TRBD1 | TGTGCCAGCAGCCCGGGGACAGGTCACTCACCCCTCCACTTT | CASSPGTGHSPLHF
TRBJ1-2 | NA | TRBV9 | 15 | NA | TGTGCCAGCAGCGCCCCAGGACAAGGGCGGAATGGCTACACCTTC | CASSAPGQGRNGYTF
TRBJ1-1 | many | TRBV9 | 12 | TRBD1 | TGTGCCAGCAGCGCAGACAGGGAAGGAGCTTTCTTT | CASSADREGAFF
TRBJ2-1 | NA | TRBV5-4 | 15 | NA | TGTGCCAGCAGCTGGGGACTGGACAACTACAATGAGCAGTTCTTC | CASSWGLDNYNEQFF
TRBJ2-1 | NA | TRBV5-1 | 15 | NA | TGCGCCAGCAGCTTGAGTAGGGGCCTGGTCAATGAGCAGTTCTTC | CASSLSRGLVNEQFF
TRBJ1-6 | NA | TRBV9 | 16 | NA | TGTGCCAGCAGCGTAGGGCCGGGTTCATATAATTCACCCCTCCACTTT | CASSVGPGSYNSPLHF
TRBJ2-4 | medium-sized | TRBV2 | 14 | NA | TGTGCCAGCAGTGAACGTGACGGAGGGGACATTCAGTACTTC | CASSERDGGDIQYF
TRBJ1-4 | NA | TRBV7-8 | 14 | TRBD1 | TGTGCCAGCAGCTTACGGGACAGAACTGAAAAACTGTTTTTT | CASSLRDRTEKLFF
TRBJ2-1 | NA | TRBV19 | 18 | TRBD2 | TGTGCCAGTAGTATAGAGCGAGGAACTAGCGGGAGAAGGGATGAGCAGTTCTTC | CASSIERGTSGRRDEQFF
TRBJ1-5 | NA | TRBV9 | 13 | NA | TGTGCCAGCAGCGTAGGAACGGTTCATCCCCAGCATTTT | CASSVGTVHPQHF
TRBJ2-2 | NA | TRBV4-2 | 17 | TRBD2 | TGTGCCAGCAGCCAAGATCTGGGCGGGGGGATCACCGGGGAGCTGTTTTTT | CASSQDLGGGITGELFF
TRBJ1-6 | few | TRBV3-1/TRBV3-2 | 16 | NA | TGTGCCAGCAGCCGGACCCCAGGGCTTGGGAATTCACCCCTCCACTTT | CASSRTPGLGNSPLHF
TRBJ1-5 | NA | TRBV5-1 | 15 | NA | TGCGCCAGCAGCTTGTACGCAGGAGGTAATCAGCCCCAGCATTTT | CASSLYAGGNQPQHF
TRBJ2-3 | once | TRBV4-1 | 15 | TRBD2 | TGCGCCAGCACGACTAGCGGGAGGAATACAGATACGCAGTATTTT | CASTTSGRNTDTQYF
TRBJ1-2 | NA | TRBV6-1 | 13 | NA | TGTGCCAGCAGTGAATCCCCCGTTTATGGCTACACCTTC | CASSESPVYGYTF
TRBJ1-1 | NA | TRBV18 | 15 | TRBD1 | TGTGCCAGCTCAAGGGGACAGGGTATGAACACTGAAGCTTTCTTT | CASSRGQGMNTEAFF
TRBJ1-4 | once | TRBV5-1 | 15 | TRBD1 | TGCGCCAGCAGCTACCGGACAGGATCTAATGAAAAACTGTTTTTT | CASSYRTGSNEKLFF
TRBJ2-7 | NA | TRBV19 | 17 | NA | TGTGCCAGTAGTATGGCCCTCCAGGGCTTACTCTCCTACGAGCAGTACTTC | CASSMALQGLLSYEQYF
TRBJ1-1 | NA | TRBV5-4 | 15 | NA | TGTGCCAGCAGCTTGGGAGGGACAACGAACACTGAAGCTTTCTTT | CASSLGGTTNTEAFF
TRBJ1-2 | NA | TRBV7-8 | 11 | TRBD1 | TGTGCCAGCAGCTCCGCGGGGACAGAAACCTTC | CASSSAGTETF
TRBJ2-5 | NA | TRBV6-5 | 16 | TRBD2 | TGTGCCAGCAGTTACTCGATAGCGGGGGGGCAAGAGACCCAGTACTTC | CASSYSIAGGQETQYF
TRBJ2-3 | NA | TRBV6-5 | 15 | NA | TGTGCCAGCAGTCCCCAAGGGGCGAGGACAGATACGCAGTATTTT | CASSPQGARTDTQYF
TRBJ2-7 | NA | TRBV28 | 15 | TRBD1 | TGTGCCAGCAGAACCGACAGGGGCTCTCCGGGGGTGCAGTACTTC | CASRTDRGSPGVQYF
TRBJ2-7 | NA | TRBV5-1 | 14 | TRBD1 | TGCGCCAGCAGCTCGACAGGGGAAGCCTACGAGCAGTACTTC | CASSSTGEAYEQYF
TRBJ2-7 | NA | TRBV11-2 | 17 | TRBD1 | TGTGCCAGCAGCTTAGGCTTGAAGGGACAGGGGTTCTACGAGCAGTACTTC | CASSLGLKGQGFYEQYF
TRBJ1-1 | NA | TRBV5-1 | 16 | TRBD1 | TGCGCCAGCAGTTCCCAGGGGGCAGTGAGGAACACTGAAGCTTTCTTT | CASSSQGAVRNTEAFF
TRBJ2-1 | NA | TRBV5-3 | 21 | TRBD1 | TGTGCCAGAAGCTATTACCCGTTTGGGGACAGGGGGCAGTCACGTCATGGTGAGCAGTTCTTC | CARSYYPFGDRGQSRHGEQFF
TRBJ2-2 | NA | TRBV2 | 15 | NA | TGTGCCAGCAGTGGTCTCTGGCTCAACACCGGGGAGCTGTTTTTT | CASSGLWLNTGELFF
TRBJ1-3 | NA | TRBV15 | 13 | NA | TGTGCCACCAGCAGAGTGGCCGGAAACACCATATATTTT | CATSRVAGNTIYF
TRBJ1-1 | NA | TRBV18 | 13 | TRBD1 | TGTGCCAGCGGGACAGGGATGAACACTGAAGCTTTCTTT | CASGTGMNTEAFF
TRBJ1-1 | NA | TRBV4-1 | 17 | TRBD1 | TGCGCCAGCAGCCAAACCGGGACAGGGCACATGAACACTGAAGCTTTCTTT | CASSQTGTGHMNTEAFF
TRBJ1-6 | NA | TRBV5-4 | 15 | TRBD1 | TGTGCCAGCAGCCAAAAGGGACAGTTCGGCTCACCCCTCCACTTT | CASSQKGQFGSPLHF
TRBJ1-2 | few | TRBV10-3 | 13 | TRBD1 | TGTGCCATCAGCGACAGGGGGAACTATGGCTACACCTTC | CAISDRGNYGYTF